This T cell receptor (beta chain) stems from a study of CD8 T cells in ankylosing spondylitis. General study points: Characteristic of ankylosing spondylitis blood, it appeared, was a TCR beta motif comprising several highly homologous variants.

This clonotype was observed many times. Its specificity is not known. A single record per CDR3 protein comes from TCRdb applying MiXCR to the 5' RACE reads. In the table there are around 430,000 distinct CDR3 sequences, 17% of which are singletons. This CDR3 is 14 amino acids long. Trimming shortened V by 8 bases and J by 2 bases, and 16 bases separated the two germline ends. The sequenced sample was blood, either unsorted or a sorted T cell fraction (not recorded which). This TCR was sampled from a male donor with ankylosing spondylitis. V is TRBV12-3 or TRBV12-4 and J is TRBJ2-7; perhaps TRBD1 as D (6 bases). The CDR3 sequence is CASRIQGLAYEQYF. CDR3 DNA: TGTGCCAGCCGAATACAGGGCTTAGCCTACGAGCAGTACTTC.